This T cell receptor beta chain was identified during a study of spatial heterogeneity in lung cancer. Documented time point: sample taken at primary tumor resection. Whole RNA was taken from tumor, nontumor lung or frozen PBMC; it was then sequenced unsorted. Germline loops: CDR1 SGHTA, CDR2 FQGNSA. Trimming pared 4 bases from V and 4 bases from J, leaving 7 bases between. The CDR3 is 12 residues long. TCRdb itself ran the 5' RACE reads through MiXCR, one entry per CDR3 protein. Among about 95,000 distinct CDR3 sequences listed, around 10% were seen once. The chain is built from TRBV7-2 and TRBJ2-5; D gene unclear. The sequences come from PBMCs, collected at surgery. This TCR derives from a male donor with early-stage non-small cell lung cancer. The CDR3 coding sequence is TGTGCCAGCAGCTCCAATGGAGAGACCCAGTACTTC. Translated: CASSSNGETQYF.